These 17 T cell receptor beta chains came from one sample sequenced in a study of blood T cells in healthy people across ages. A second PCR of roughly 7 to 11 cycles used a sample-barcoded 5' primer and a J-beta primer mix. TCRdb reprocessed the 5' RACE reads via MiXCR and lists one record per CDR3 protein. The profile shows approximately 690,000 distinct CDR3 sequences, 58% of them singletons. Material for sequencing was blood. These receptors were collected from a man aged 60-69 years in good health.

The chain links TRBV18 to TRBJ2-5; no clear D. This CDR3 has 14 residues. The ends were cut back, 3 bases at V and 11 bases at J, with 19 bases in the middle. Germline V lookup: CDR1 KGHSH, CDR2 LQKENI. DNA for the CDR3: TGTGCCAGCTCACCGCCGAGCTCCTACAATGAGCAGTACTTC. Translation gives CASSPPSSYNEQYF.

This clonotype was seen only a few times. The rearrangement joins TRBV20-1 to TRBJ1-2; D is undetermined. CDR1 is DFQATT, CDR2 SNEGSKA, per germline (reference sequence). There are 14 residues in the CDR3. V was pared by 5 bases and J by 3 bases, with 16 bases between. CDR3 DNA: TGCAGTGCTCCCCCTGCGGGAGACTACTATGGCTACACCTTC. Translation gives CSAPPAGDYYGYTF.

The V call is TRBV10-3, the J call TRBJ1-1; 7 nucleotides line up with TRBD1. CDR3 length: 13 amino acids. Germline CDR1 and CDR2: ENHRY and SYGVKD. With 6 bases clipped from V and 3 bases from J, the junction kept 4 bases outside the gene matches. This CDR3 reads CAISPGQDTEAFF. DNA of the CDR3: TGTGCCATCAGCCCCGGACAGGACACTGAAGCTTTCTTT.

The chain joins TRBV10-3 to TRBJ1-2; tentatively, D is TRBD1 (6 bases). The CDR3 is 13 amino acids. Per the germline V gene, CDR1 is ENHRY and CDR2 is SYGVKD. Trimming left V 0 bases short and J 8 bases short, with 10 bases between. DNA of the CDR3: TGTGCCATCAGTGAGTCGGCAGGGGAAGGCTACACCTTC. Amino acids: CAISESAGEGYTF.

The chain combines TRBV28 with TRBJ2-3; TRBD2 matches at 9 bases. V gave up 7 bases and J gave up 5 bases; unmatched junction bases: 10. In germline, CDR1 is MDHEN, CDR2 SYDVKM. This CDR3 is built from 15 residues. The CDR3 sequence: CASTTGRGGLDTQYF. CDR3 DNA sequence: TGTGCCAGCACCACCGGGCGGGGGGGCTTAGATACGCAGTATTTT.

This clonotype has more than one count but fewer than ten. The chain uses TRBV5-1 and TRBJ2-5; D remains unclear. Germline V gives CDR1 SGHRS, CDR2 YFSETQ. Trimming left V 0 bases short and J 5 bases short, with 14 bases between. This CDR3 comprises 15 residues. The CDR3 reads CASSLARRPWETQYF. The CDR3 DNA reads TGCGCCAGCAGCTTGGCAAGACGGCCGTGGGAGACCCAGTACTTC.

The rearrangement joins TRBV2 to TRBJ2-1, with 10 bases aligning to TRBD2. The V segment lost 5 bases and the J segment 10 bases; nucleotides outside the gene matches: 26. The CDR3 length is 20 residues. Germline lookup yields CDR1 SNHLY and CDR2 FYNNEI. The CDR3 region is CASSHSPAGGGTLTSGEQFF. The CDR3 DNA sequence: TGTGCCAGCAGTCACAGCCCCGCTGGTGGCGGGACATTGACTAGCGGGGAGCAGTTCTTC.

CDR3 DNA: TGTGCCAGCAGTCTTATCAGCGAGAACACTGAAGCTTTCTTT. It translates to CASSLISENTEAFF. V and J are TRBV4-2 and TRBJ1-1, with no clear D. V was shortened by 6 bases and J by 1 base, with 12 bases between the two germline ends. This CDR3 region has 14 residues. Germline-derived CDR1 and CDR2 are LGHNA and YNFKEQ.

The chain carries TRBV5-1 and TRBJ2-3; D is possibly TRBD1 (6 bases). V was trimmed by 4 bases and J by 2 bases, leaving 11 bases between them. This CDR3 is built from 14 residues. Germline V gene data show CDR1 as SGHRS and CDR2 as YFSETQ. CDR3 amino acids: CASSVQGVTDTQYF. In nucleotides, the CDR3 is TGCGCCAGCAGCGTACAGGGAGTCACAGATACGCAGTATTTT.

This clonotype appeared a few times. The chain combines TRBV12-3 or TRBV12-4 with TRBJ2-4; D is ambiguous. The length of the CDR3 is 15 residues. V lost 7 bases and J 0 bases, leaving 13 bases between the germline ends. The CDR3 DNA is TGTGCCAGCACCACAGACCCGATAGCCAAAAACATTCAGTACTTC. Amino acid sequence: CASTTDPIAKNIQYF.

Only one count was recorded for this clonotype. This chain's CDR3 is CASTRLAPRSGGAETQYF. DNA for the CDR3: TGTGCCAGCACCCGACTCGCCCCCCGTAGCGGGGGGGCAGAGACCCAGTACTTC. The chain is built from TRBV6-1 and TRBJ2-5; TRBD2 matches 11 bases. This CDR3 is built from 18 residues. Germline CDR1 MNHNS, CDR2 SASEGT. V gave up 7 bases and J gave up 4 bases; unmatched junction bases: 17.

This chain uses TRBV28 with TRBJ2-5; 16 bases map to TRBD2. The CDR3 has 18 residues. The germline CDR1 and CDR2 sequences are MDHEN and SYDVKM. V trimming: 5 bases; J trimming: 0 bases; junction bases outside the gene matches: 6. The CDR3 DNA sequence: TGTGCCAGCAGTCCGGGACTAGCGGGGGGGACGTACCAAGAGACCCAGTACTTC. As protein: CASSPGLAGGTYQETQYF.

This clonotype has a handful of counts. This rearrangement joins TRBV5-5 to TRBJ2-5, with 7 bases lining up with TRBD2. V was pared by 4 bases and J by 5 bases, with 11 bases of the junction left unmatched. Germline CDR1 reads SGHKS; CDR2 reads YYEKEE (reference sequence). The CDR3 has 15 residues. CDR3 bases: TGTGCCAGCAGCAGACCGGGACTACAATGGGAGACCCAGTACTTC. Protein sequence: CASSRPGLQWETQYF.

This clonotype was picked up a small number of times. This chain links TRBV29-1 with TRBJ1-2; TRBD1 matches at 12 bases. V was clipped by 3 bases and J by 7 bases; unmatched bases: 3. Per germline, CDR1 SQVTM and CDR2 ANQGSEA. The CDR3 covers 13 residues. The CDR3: CSVDGTGGSGYTF. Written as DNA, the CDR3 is TGCAGCGTTGATGGGACAGGGGGCTCTGGCTACACCTTC.

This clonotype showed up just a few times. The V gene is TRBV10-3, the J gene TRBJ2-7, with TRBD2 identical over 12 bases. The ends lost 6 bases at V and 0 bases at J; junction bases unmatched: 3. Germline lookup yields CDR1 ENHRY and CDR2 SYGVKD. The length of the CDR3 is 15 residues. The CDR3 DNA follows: TGTGCCATCAGGGTGACTAGCGGGAGCTCCTACGAGCAGTACTTC. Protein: CAIRVTSGSSYEQYF.

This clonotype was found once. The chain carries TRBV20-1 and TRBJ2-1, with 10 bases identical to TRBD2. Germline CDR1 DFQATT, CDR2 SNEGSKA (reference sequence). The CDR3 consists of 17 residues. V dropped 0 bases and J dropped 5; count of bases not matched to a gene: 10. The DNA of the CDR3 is TGCAGTGCTAGAGATCAGGAAGCGGGGGGGCCCAACAATGAGCAGTTCTTC. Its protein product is CSARDQEAGGPNNEQFF.

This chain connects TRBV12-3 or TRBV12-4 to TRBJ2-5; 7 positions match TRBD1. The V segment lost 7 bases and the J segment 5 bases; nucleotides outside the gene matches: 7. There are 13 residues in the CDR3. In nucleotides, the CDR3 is TGTGCCAGCAAGTGGGCCAGGGGGGAGACCCAGTACTTC. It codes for CASKWARGETQYF.